The 19 T cell receptor beta chains below were found in one sample sequenced in a study of response to subunit inactivated influenza vaccine. TCRdb re-analysed the RT-PCR reads in MiXCR, keeping a single row per CDR3 protein. Among about 530,000 distinct CDR3 sequences listed, 10% to 15% were seen once. The sequencing used PBMCs from blood, collected roughly 47 days after vaccination. The receptor set was obtained from a man aged 50-59 years who received an inactivated influenza vaccine.

The DNA of the CDR3 is TGTGCCAGCAGCGACAGTGGAGGGAACACTGAAGCTTTCTTT. Translated: CASSDSGGNTEAFF. This chain links TRBV9 with TRBJ1-1, with unresolved D. This CDR3 has 14 residues. The germline V and J ends were trimmed by 3 bases and 1 base, with 10 bases remaining between them. CDR1 is SGDLS and CDR2 is YYNGEE in the germline V gene.

This sequence joins TRBV30 and TRBJ1-3; D not certain. From germline, CDR1 is GTSNPN and CDR2 SVGIG (reference sequence). V was cut by 0 bases and J by 7 bases, with 10 bases left in between. This CDR3 has 13 amino acids. CDR3 sequence reads: CAWSVGLTNTIYF. Written as DNA, the CDR3 is TGTGCCTGGAGTGTAGGTCTAACTAACACCATATATTTT.

Ten or more counts support this clonotype. This rearrangement joins TRBV12-3 or TRBV12-4 to TRBJ2-3; D may be TRBD1 (6 bases). CDR3 length: 14 amino acids. V gave up 3 bases and J gave up 3 bases, with 10 bases separating them. The CDR3 here is CASSFGGPTDTQYF. CDR3 DNA: TGTGCCAGCAGTTTTGGGGGCCCAACAGATACGCAGTATTTT.

This chain joins TRBV6-2 or TRBV6-3 and TRBJ2-3; the D is unclear. Germline loops: CDR1 MNHEY, CDR2 SVGEGT. V shed 0 bases and J shed 8 bases, with 6 bases lying between them. This CDR3 contains 12 residues. The CDR3 is CASSYSSPTQYF. CDR3 bases: TGTGCCAGCAGTTACTCGTCTCCTACGCAGTATTTT.

The chain joins TRBV5-1 to TRBJ2-7; D perhaps matches TRBD2 (6 bases). Trimming took 4 bases from V and 7 from J, leaving 21 bases between them. Germline V lookup: CDR1 SGHRS, CDR2 YFSETQ. The CDR3 is 15 amino acids. The CDR3, as DNA: TGCGCCAGCAGCGTTGTCGGGGGAGCCTTGGGGGAGCAGTACTTC. Its translation is CASSVVGGALGEQYF.

The chain carries TRBV20-1 and TRBJ2-7, with a tentative D call TRBD2 (6 bases). Germline CDR1 is DFQATT and CDR2 is SNEGSKA (reference sequence). The V gene lost 0 bases and the J gene lost 5 bases, with 14 bases spanning the gap. The CDR3 contains 14 residues. The CDR3 reads CSARDLAGRHEQYF. The DNA of the CDR3 is TGCAGTGCTAGAGATTTAGCAGGGAGGCACGAGCAGTACTTC.

There are many counts of this clonotype. J is TRBJ2-3 and V is TRBV6-5; TRBD2 might be the D (6 bases). V dropped 0 bases and J dropped 2 bases, with 12 bases sitting between them. The germline CDR1 and CDR2 sequences are MNHEY and SVGAGI. This CDR3 has 16 amino acids. The CDR3 nucleotides read TGTGCCAGCAGTTACTCGGGCGGAGGGAACACAGATACGCAGTATTTT. As protein: CASSYSGGGNTDTQYF.

V and J are TRBV4-3 and TRBJ1-2; 7 nucleotides agree with TRBD1. The trim removed 0 bases at V and 4 bases at J, leaving 11 bases unmatched. CDR3 length: 17 residues. Per the germline V gene, CDR1 is LGHNA and CDR2 is YSLEER. This CDR3 reads CASSQDLGTGAFYGYTF. CDR3 nucleotides: TGCGCCAGCAGCCAAGATCTGGGAACAGGGGCTTTCTATGGCTACACCTTC.

This clonotype has ten or more counts. The chain employs TRBV6-6 and TRBJ1-4; TRBD1 matches 11 bases. Germline V gene sequence: CDR1 MNHNY, CDR2 SVGAGI (reference sequence). Trimming removed 5 bases from V and 0 bases from J; junction bases left unmatched: 2. This CDR3 has 16 amino acids. CDR3 region: CASSTGQGATNEKLFF. The CDR3 DNA is TGTGCCAGCAGTACGGGACAGGGGGCAACTAATGAAAAACTGTTTTTT.

This clonotype has just a few counts. This CDR3 is missing its conserved last phenylalanine or tryptophan, likely due to a read error. The DNA is left out, because the CDR3 cannot be placed on it with certainty; the CDR3 is given as TCRdb lists it. The V gene is TRBV28, the J gene TRBJ1-2. Counting both end residues, the CDR3 totals 13 amino acids. Germline CDR1 MDHEN, CDR2 SYDVKM. CDR3: CASSLGTPGQRQL.

This chain joins TRBV7-9 and TRBJ1-1; D call uncertain. CDR3 length: 13 amino acids. CDR1 and CDR2 from the germline V gene are SEHNR and FQNEAQ (reference sequence). The V and J ends lost 5 bases and 4 bases respectively, with 11 bases between them. The CDR3 nucleotides are TGTGCCAGCAGCCCAGGCCCGCCCACTGAAGCTTTCTTT. Its translation is CASSPGPPTEAFF.

This clonotype has ten or more counts. This chain links TRBV5-1 with TRBJ2-7; 9 positions agree with TRBD2. J gave up 4 bases and V 4 bases, and 6 bases lay outside the gene matches. The CDR3 has 14 residues. Germline lookup yields CDR1 SGHRS and CDR2 YFSETQ. CDR3 in amino acids: CASSHSGSRYEQYF. The CDR3 nucleotides read TGCGCCAGCAGCCATAGCGGGAGTCGGTACGAGCAGTACTTC.

This clonotype was observed a few times. The chain uses TRBV3-1 and TRBJ2-1; unclear D gene. V lost 5 bases and J lost 3, with 8 bases in between. This CDR3 has 13 residues. Germline CDR1 LGHDT, CDR2 YNNKEL (reference sequence). In DNA form, the CDR3 reads TGTGCCAGCAGCGGCCCCGACTACAATGAGCAGTTCTTC. Translating gives CASSGPDYNEQFF.

Worth noting for this clonotype: A junction end diverges from the germline sequence, so it may reflect a read error. The rearrangement joins TRBV15 to TRBJ2-1, with unresolved D. Germline assignment: CDR1 LNHNV and CDR2 YYDKDF (reference sequence). CDR3 size: 16 residues. CDR3 loop: CATRRGALSSYNEQFF. CDR3 coding DNA: TGTGCCACCAGGAGAGGTGCCTTGAGCTCCTACAATGAGCAGTTCTTC.

This clonotype was observed a few times. The DNA for the CDR3 is TGTGCCAGCAGGACAGGGGGCGCGGAGACCCAGTACTTC. It codes for CASRTGGAETQYF. V gene TRBV7-2 combines with J gene TRBJ2-5; 10 bases align to TRBD1. The J segment lost 5 bases and the V segment lost 6 bases, leaving 3 bases of the junction unmatched. The CDR3 spans 13 residues. Germline-derived CDR1 and CDR2 are SGHTA and FQGNSA.

This clonotype was recorded many times. V gene TRBV5-1 combines with J gene TRBJ2-7; 13 positions agree with TRBD2. The CDR3 runs to 16 residues. Germline-derived CDR1 and CDR2 are SGHRS and YFSETQ. J was trimmed by 7 bases and V by 4 bases; bases with no gene match: 11. CDR3 protein: CASSPFGLAGVGEQYF. CDR3 coding DNA: TGCGCCAGCAGCCCGTTCGGACTAGCGGGAGTGGGTGAGCAGTACTTC.

CDR3 in DNA: TGTGCCAGCAGGGTGACTAGCGGGGCGACCTACGAGCAGTACTTC. Translation gives CASRVTSGATYEQYF. The chain couples TRBV12-3 or TRBV12-4 to TRBJ2-7; 11 positions match TRBD2. The V segment lost 6 bases and the J segment 2 bases; nucleotides outside the gene matches: 6. The CDR3 contains 15 residues.

This clonotype has just a few counts. The genes are TRBV7-9 and TRBJ2-7, with 10 bases matching TRBD2. Germline V CDR1 and CDR2: SEHNR, FQNEAQ (reference sequence). The CDR3 spans 15 residues. The junction had 10 bases not matched to a gene; V was cut back by 6 bases and J by 5 bases. CDR3 sequence reads: CASRSTGTSVDEQYF. CDR3 DNA: TGTGCCAGCAGGTCTACCGGGACTAGCGTCGACGAGCAGTACTTC.

This chain connects TRBV5-6 to TRBJ2-5; D remains ambiguous. Trimming took 1 base from V and 5 from J, leaving 15 bases between them. The CDR3 runs 15 residues. Germline CDR1 reads SGHDT; CDR2 reads YYEEEE. This chain's CDR3 is CASSLLGEDSETQYF. The CDR3 coding sequence is TGTGCCAGCAGCTTGCTGGGCGAGGATTCGGAGACCCAGTACTTC.